This T cell receptor (beta chain) was recorded in a study of OX40 agonist ivuxolimab in advanced cancers. V was trimmed by 5 bases and J by 2 bases, leaving 18 bases between them. The CDR3 runs 16 residues. From germline, CDR1 is SGHTA and CDR2 FQGNSA. The table came from immunoSEQ multiplex PCR; TCRdb's copy has only in-frame clones and leaves some out. The sample includes 63,000 or so clones, roughly 80% seen only once; the top ten take over 0.95%. This chain uses TRBV7-2 with TRBJ1-2; tentative D call: TRBD1 (5 bases). Sequencing was performed on CD4+ or CD8+ T cells sorted from blood, taken in a trial of the OX40 agonist ivuxolimab. The source is an adult with an advanced solid tumor such as melanoma, head and neck, liver or kidney cancer. CDR3 loop: CASSADGTRTNYGYTF. CDR3 nucleotide sequence: TGTGCCAGCAGCGCGGACGGGACGAGGACGAACTATGGCTACACCTTC.